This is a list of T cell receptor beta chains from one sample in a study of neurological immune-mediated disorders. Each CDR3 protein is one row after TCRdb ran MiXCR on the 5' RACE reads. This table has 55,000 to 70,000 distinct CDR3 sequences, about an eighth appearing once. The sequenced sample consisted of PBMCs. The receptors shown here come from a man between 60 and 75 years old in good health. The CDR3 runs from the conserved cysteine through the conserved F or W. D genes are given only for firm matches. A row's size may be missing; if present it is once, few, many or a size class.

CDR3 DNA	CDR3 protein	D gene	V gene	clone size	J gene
TGCAGCGTTGAGCCCTTAGGCATGAACACTGAAGCTTTCTTT	CSVEPLGMNTEAFF	.	TRBV29-1	many	TRBJ1-1
TGTGCCAGCAGGACCTCGGGGTCTCCCGGGGAGCTGTTTTTT	CASRTSGSPGELFF	.	TRBV12-3/TRBV12-4	many	TRBJ2-2
TGTGCCAGCTCACCAGGGGGTAATCAGCCCCAGCATTTT	CASSPGGNQPQHF	.	TRBV18	many	TRBJ1-5
TGCGCCAGCAGCTTGACGGGGTCTAGCACAGATACGCAGTATTTT	CASSLTGSSTDTQYF	.	TRBV5-1	many	TRBJ2-3
TGTGCCAGCTCACCCCGGGACAGGGACGAGCAGTACTTC	CASSPRDRDEQYF	TRBD1	TRBV18	many	TRBJ2-7
TGTGCCACCAGCAGAGGGATGGGGGGGCACGAGCAGTACTTC	CATSRGMGGHEQYF	.	TRBV15	many	TRBJ2-7
TGTGCCAGCAGTTACGATGGGCCTCCTCCTCCGTTTTTT	CASSYDGPPPPFF	.	TRBV6-5	many	TRBJ2-2
TGTGCCAGCAGTAGGAGCACAGGGGGCCAAGAGACCCAGTACTTC	CASSRSTGGQETQYF	TRBD1	TRBV12-3/TRBV12-4	many	TRBJ2-5
TGTGCCAGCAGCCTACTCAGGGTCGCCGAAGCTTTCTTT	CASSLLRVAEAFF	.	TRBV7-8	many	TRBJ1-1
TGCGCCAGCAGGTTGGCGGCTAACAATGAGCAGTTCTTC	CASRLAANNEQFF	.	TRBV10-2	many	TRBJ2-1
TGTGCCAGCAGCTTAATGGAGACCCAGTACTTC	CASSLMETQYF	.	TRBV7-2	many	TRBJ2-5
TGTGCCAGCAGCTTCCTACTTGGGCCCCAGCATTTT	CASSFLLGPQHF	.	TRBV7-8	many	TRBJ1-5
TGTGCCAGCAGACAGCAGGGGGCGCGGGTCTTATCTGGGGCCAACGTCCTGACTTTC	CASRQQGARVLSGANVLTF	TRBD1	TRBV7-2	many	TRBJ2-6
TGCAGTGCTCCAGTTGAGACAGGCTCAGAGTACTTC	CSAPVETGSEYF	.	TRBV20-1	many	TRBJ2-7
TGCGCCAGCAGCTTACCGGGGGCTACCTACGAGCAGTACTTC	CASSLPGATYEQYF	.	TRBV5-1	many	TRBJ2-7
TGTGCCAGCAGTCCTACAGACGGACTAGCGGGGGAGACCCAGTACTTC	CASSPTDGLAGETQYF	TRBD2	TRBV6-5	many	TRBJ2-5
TGCGCCAGCAGCTCAGCCGGACAGGACTCGAACACCGGGGAGCTGTTTTTT	CASSSAGQDSNTGELFF	TRBD1	TRBV4-3	.	TRBJ2-2
TGTGCCAGCAGCAGGGAGGTAGATACGCAGTATTTT	CASSREVDTQYF	.	TRBV7-2	many	TRBJ2-3
TGCGCCAGCAGCCAAGATCTGAGGGGGGGCCTGGGAGAGACCCAGTACTTC	CASSQDLRGGLGETQYF	.	TRBV4-3	many	TRBJ2-5
TGTGCCAGCAGTTGGACTAGCGGGGGCACAGATACGCAGTATTTT	CASSWTSGGTDTQYF	TRBD2	TRBV27	many	TRBJ2-3
TGCGCCAGCAGCCACCCGAGGACAGGGGAAGGAAATACTGAAGCTTTCTTT	CASSHPRTGEGNTEAFF	TRBD1	TRBV5-1	many	TRBJ1-1
TGTGCCAGCAGCCCCGAGGGGGGACAGGGAAATCAGCCCCAGCATTTT	CASSPEGGQGNQPQHF	TRBD1	TRBV7-2	many	TRBJ1-5
TGCGCCAGCAGCTACACAGGGGGCTTTGGAACTAATGAAAAACTGTTTTTT	CASSYTGGFGTNEKLFF	TRBD1	TRBV5-1	many	TRBJ1-4
TGCGCCAGCAGCACTGACATCGGCGATCAGCCCCAGCATTTT	CASSTDIGDQPQHF	.	TRBV4-1	many	TRBJ1-5
TGTGCCAGCAGCCAAGATTACCAGGGAGACACCATATATTTT	CASSQDYQGDTIYF	.	TRBV3-1	many	TRBJ1-3
TGTGCCAGCGCGCTGTGGGGGGAAACTAATGAAAAACTGTTTTTT	CASALWGETNEKLFF	.	TRBV28	many	TRBJ1-4
TGTGCCATCAGCCCACAGGGGCGAAAAGAGACCCAGTACTTC	CAISPQGRKETQYF	TRBD1	TRBV10-3	many	TRBJ2-5
TGCAGCGTTTCGGGGCTTGGAGGGCTGTTTTTT	CSVSGLGGLFF	.	TRBV29-1	many	TRBJ1-4
TGCAGTGCTAGAGTAGTCGCGGGGGGGCCGGGGACCCAGTACTTC	CSARVVAGGPGTQYF	TRBD2	TRBV20-1	many	TRBJ2-5
TGTGCCAGCAGTTTACAGGGGTCCAACTATGGCTACACCTTC	CASSLQGSNYGYTF	TRBD1	TRBV6-2/TRBV6-3	many	TRBJ1-2
TGCAGTGCTAGGAATGCCGGGGGGGTAGGGGATACGCAGTATTTT	CSARNAGGVGDTQYF	TRBD2	TRBV20-1	many	TRBJ2-3
TGCAGTGCCCCTAGGAGGGGAGGCGCCACTGAAGCTTTCTTT	CSAPRRGGATEAFF	.	TRBV20-1	many	TRBJ1-1
TGTGCCACCGGGACAGGGGGTCGAAATGAGCAGTTCTTC	CATGTGGRNEQFF	TRBD1	TRBV24-1	many	TRBJ2-1
TGTGCCAGCAGCTTAGAGCGGGGGGGCCAGAATGAGCAGTTCTTC	CASSLERGGQNEQFF	TRBD2	TRBV7-9	many	TRBJ2-1
TGTGCCAGCTCACCACCTGGACGCACCGGGGAGCTGTTTTTT	CASSPPGRTGELFF	.	TRBV18	many	TRBJ2-2
TGCGCCAGCAGCTTGTCGGACAGGCGGTTAGAGCCCCAGCATTTT	CASSLSDRRLEPQHF	TRBD1	TRBV5-1	many	TRBJ1-5
TGTGCCAGCAAGGGGGGACAGGGGACTACTGAGCAGTTCTTC	CASKGGQGTTEQFF	TRBD1	TRBV12-3/TRBV12-4	many	TRBJ2-1
TGTGCCACCAGCAAACAGGACGGATACAATGAGCAGTTCTTC	CATSKQDGYNEQFF	.	TRBV15	many	TRBJ2-1
TGCGCCAGCAGCCTAGGGACAATTCTTTACCAAGAGACCCAGTACTTC	CASSLGTILYQETQYF	.	TRBV5-1	few	TRBJ2-5
TGTGCCAGCACCCATATGGGGGGGGGCGGCTCCTACAATGAGCAGTTCTTC	CASTHMGGGGSYNEQFF	.	TRBV28	many	TRBJ2-1
TGTGCCACCGGACAGGGGGAGACCCAGTACTTC	CATGQGETQYF	TRBD1	TRBV24-1	many	TRBJ2-5
TGCAGTGCTAGACCATTTGCCCTGGGGGACACTGAAGCTTTCTTT	CSARPFALGDTEAFF	.	TRBV20-1	many	TRBJ1-1
TGTGCCAGCAGCTTAGTGTTGCGCAATGAGCAGTTCTTC	CASSLVLRNEQFF	.	TRBV7-9	many	TRBJ2-1
TGTGCCAGCAGCTTTCAGCCAGTGGCTGGGGCCAACGTCCTGACTTTC	CASSFQPVAGANVLTF	.	TRBV5-6	many	TRBJ2-6
TGCGCCAGCAGCTTACCTAGCGGGGGGAATGAGCAGTTCTTC	CASSLPSGGNEQFF	TRBD2	TRBV5-1	many	TRBJ2-1
TGCGCCAGCAGCTTGGAACAGGGCAGGGCTTTCTTT	CASSLEQGRAFF	.	TRBV5-1	many	TRBJ1-1
TGTGCCAGCAGCTGGAGCACGGCCTATGACGAGCAGTACTTC	CASSWSTAYDEQYF	.	TRBV7-9	many	TRBJ2-7
TGTGCCAGCAGCAGAGGCGGTTCCCAGCCCCATCATTTT	CASSRGGSQPHHF	.	TRBV12-3/TRBV12-4	.	TRBJ1-5
TGTGCCAGCTCACCTATTGGACCCACTGAAGCTTTCTTT	CASSPIGPTEAFF	.	TRBV18	many	TRBJ1-1
TGTGCCAGCAGCCAAGATCTTGGTGCCGGGGCGGTTTACAATGAGCAGTTCTTC	CASSQDLGAGAVYNEQFF	.	TRBV14	many	TRBJ2-1
TGTGCCAGCAGCGTAGATGTTGAAACCTTCCAGTACTTC	CASSVDVETFQYF	.	TRBV9	many	TRBJ2-5
TGTGCCAGCAGCTTAAACAGCAGGTACGAGCAGTACTTC	CASSLNSRYEQYF	.	TRBV7-2	few	TRBJ2-7
TGTGCCAGCAGTTACTTGGGCGGCGACACCGGGGAGCTGTTTTTT	CASSYLGGDTGELFF	.	TRBV6-2/TRBV6-3	many	TRBJ2-2